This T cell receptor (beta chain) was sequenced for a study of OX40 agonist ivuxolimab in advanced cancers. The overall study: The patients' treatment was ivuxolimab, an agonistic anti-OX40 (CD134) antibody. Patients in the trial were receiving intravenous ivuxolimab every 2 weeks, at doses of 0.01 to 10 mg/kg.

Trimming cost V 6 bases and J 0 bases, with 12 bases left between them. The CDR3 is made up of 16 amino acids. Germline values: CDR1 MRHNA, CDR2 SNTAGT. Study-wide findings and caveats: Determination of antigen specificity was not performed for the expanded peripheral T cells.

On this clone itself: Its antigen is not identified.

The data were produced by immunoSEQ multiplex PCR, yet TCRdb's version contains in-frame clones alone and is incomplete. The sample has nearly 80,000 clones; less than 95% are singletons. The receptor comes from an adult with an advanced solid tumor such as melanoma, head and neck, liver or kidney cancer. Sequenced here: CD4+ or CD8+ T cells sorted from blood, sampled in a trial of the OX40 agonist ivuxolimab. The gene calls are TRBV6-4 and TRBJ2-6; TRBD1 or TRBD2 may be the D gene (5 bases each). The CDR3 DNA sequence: TGTGCCAGCAGCCCGGGACGTAGCTCTGGGGCCAACGTCCTGACTTTC. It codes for CASSPGRSSGANVLTF.